This T cell receptor (beta chain) is drawn from a study of shared clonotypes between healthy human individuals. Data came from immunoSEQ multiplex PCR; TCRdb stores just in-frame clones and leaves some out. The sample includes fewer than 850,000 clones, around 72% seen only once; the top ten take approximately 1.8%. The CDR3 spans 14 residues. The germline V gene has CDR1 SGHNT and CDR2 YYREEE (reference sequence). Trimming cost V 1 base and J 3 bases, with 10 bases left between them. The chain employs TRBV5-4 and TRBJ2-5; D assignment may be TRBD1 or TRBD2 (5 bases each). The sample comprised memory CD4+ T cells sorted from blood. Subset denoted: CD45RA-negative fraction. The source is a woman aged 30 to 39 in good health. The CDR3 nucleotides are TGTGCCAGCAGCTTGATGGGGACCAAAGAGACCCAGTACTTC. It codes for CASSLMGTKETQYF.